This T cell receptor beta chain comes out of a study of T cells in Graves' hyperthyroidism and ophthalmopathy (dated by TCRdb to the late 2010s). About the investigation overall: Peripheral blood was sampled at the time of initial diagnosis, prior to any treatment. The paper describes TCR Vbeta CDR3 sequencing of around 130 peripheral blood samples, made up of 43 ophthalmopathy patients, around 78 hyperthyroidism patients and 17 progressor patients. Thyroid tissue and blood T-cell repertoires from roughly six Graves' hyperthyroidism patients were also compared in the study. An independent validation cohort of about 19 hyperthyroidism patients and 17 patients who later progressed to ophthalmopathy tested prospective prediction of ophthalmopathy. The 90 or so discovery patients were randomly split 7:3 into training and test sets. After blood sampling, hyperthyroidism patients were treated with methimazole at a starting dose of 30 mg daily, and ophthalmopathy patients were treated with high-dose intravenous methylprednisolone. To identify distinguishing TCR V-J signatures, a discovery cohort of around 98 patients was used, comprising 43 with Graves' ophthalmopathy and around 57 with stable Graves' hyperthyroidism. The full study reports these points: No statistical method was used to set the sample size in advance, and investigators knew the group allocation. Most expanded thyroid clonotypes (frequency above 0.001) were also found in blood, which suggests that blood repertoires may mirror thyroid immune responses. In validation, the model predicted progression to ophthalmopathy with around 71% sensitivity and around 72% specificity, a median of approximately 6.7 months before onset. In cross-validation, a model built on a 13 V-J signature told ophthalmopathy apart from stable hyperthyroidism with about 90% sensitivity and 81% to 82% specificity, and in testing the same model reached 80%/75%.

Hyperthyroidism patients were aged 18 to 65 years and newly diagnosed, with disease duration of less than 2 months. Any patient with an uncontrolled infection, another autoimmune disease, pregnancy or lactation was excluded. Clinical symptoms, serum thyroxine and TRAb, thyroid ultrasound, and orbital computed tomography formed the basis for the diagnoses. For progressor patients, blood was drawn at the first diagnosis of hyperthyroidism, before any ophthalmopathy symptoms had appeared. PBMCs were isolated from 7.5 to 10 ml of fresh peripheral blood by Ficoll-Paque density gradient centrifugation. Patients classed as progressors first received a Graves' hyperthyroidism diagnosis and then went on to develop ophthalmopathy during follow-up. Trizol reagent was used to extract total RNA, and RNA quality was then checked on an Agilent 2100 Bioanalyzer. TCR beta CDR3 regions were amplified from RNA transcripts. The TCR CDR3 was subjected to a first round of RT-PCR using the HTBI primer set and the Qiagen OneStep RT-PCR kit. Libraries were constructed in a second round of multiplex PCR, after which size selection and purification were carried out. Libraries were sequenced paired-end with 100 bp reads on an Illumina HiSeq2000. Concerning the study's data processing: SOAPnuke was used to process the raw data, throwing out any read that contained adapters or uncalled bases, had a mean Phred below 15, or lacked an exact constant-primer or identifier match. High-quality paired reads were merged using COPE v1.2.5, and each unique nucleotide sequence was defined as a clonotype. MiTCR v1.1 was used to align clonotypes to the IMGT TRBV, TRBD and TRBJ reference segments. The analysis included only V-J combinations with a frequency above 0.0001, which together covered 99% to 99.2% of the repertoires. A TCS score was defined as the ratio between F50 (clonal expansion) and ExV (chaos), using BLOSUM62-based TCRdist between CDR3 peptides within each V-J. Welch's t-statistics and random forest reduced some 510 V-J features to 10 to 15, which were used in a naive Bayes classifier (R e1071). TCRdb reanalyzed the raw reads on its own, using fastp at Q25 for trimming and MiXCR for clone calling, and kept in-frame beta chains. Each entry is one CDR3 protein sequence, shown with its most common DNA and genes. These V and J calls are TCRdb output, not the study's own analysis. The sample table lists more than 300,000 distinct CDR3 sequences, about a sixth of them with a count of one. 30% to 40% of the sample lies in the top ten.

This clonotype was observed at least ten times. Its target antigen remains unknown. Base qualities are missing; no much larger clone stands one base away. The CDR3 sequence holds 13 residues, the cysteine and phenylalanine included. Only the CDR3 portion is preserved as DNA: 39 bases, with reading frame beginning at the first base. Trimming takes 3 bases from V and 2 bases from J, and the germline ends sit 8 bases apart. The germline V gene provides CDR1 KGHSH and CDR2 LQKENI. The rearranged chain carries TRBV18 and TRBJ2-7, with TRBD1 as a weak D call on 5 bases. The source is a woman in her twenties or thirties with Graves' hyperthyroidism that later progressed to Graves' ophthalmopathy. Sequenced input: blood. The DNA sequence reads TGTGCCAGCTCACCGCCCAGGGCCTACGAGCAGTACTTC. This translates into CASSPPRAYEQYF.